The next 11 T cell receptor beta chains were all read from a single sample in a study of CXCR3-negative and CXCR3-positive naive CD8 T cells. UMI-labeled 5' RACE TRB cDNA libraries were prepared from the cells. TCRdb reworked the 5' RACE reads into one entry per CDR3 protein, no DNA. The repertoire table contains about 58,000 distinct CDR3 sequences. Sequencing was performed on naive CXCR3- CD8+ T cells from blood. Stated subset: CD45RO-CCR7+CD27+CD95- naive CD8+ T cells lacking CXCR3 (TNR3-). The receptors shown here come from a human donor in good health. Some clones in this sample may be carry-over from other donors' samples.

The V and J genes are TRBV7-6 and TRBJ1-5; lacking DNA, the TRBD1 call made by TCRdb goes unchecked. Germline assignment: CDR1 SGHVS and CDR2 FNYEAQ. CDR3 length equals 12 residues. The CDR3 region is CASSFGGKPQHF.

The J gene is TRBJ2-1, the V gene TRBV7-2; TCRdb outputs TRBD1, but without DNA this stays unchecked. The CDR3 loop spans 15 amino acids. Germline-derived CDR1 and CDR2 are SGHTA and FQGNSA. CDR3 protein: CASSSGLTGRYEQFF. The full variable domain, rest sourced from reference TRBV7-2 and TRBJ2-1, is GAGVSQSPSNKVTEKGKDVELRCDPISGHTALYWYRQSLGQGLEFLIYFQGNSAPDKSGLPSDRFSAERTGGSVSTLTIQRTQQEDSAVYLCASSSGLTGRYEQFFGPGTRLTVL.

The chain is built from TRBV4-3 and TRBJ2-7; TCRdb selects TRBD2, and the lack of DNA leaves this call unchecked. Germline CDR1 LGHNA, CDR2 YSLEER. The CDR3 has 14 residues. CDR3 amino acids: CASSQGVATYEQYF.

The chain combines TRBV5-1 with TRBJ2-1; TCRdb calls TRBD2, which cannot be checked without DNA. Germline values: CDR1 SGHRS, CDR2 YFSETQ. The CDR3 runs 15 residues. CDR3 in amino acids: CASSLAPGLANEQFF.

The gene calls are TRBV29-1 and TRBJ1-5; TCRdb's D gene call, TRBD1, goes unchecked for lack of DNA. This CDR3 is 14 amino acids long. Germline assignment: CDR1 SQVTM and CDR2 ANQGSEA. The CDR3 spells CNKPTGQSNQPQHF.

The chain couples TRBV30 to TRBJ2-5; TCRdb's D call of TRBD1 is untestable without DNA. This CDR3 is 17 amino acids long. Germline V CDR1 and CDR2: GTSNPN, SVGIG (reference sequence). The CDR3 is CAWSVEWAARVGETQYF.

The V and J genes are TRBV10-2 and TRBJ1-1. This CDR3 region has 14 residues. Germline assignment: CDR1 WSHSY and CDR2 SAAADI. The CDR3 loop is CASSDSWVKTEAFF.

V usage is TRBV12-3 or TRBV12-4 and J usage is TRBJ2-7. The CDR3 consists of 13 residues. The CDR3 spells CASSTDASYEQFF.

This rearrangement joins TRBV12-3 or TRBV12-4 to TRBJ1-3. This CDR3 comprises 15 residues. CDR3 loop: CASSLAGMTGNTIYF.

The chain uses TRBV29-1 and TRBJ2-2. CDR1 is SQVTM, CDR2 ANQGSEA, per germline. This CDR3 region has 14 residues. CDR3 protein: CSVEEFWGTGELFF.

This chain joins TRBV28 and TRBJ1-2. The germline V gene encodes CDR1 MDHEN and CDR2 SYDVKM. The CDR3 has 12 residues. The CDR3 loop reads CASSFRRYGYTF.